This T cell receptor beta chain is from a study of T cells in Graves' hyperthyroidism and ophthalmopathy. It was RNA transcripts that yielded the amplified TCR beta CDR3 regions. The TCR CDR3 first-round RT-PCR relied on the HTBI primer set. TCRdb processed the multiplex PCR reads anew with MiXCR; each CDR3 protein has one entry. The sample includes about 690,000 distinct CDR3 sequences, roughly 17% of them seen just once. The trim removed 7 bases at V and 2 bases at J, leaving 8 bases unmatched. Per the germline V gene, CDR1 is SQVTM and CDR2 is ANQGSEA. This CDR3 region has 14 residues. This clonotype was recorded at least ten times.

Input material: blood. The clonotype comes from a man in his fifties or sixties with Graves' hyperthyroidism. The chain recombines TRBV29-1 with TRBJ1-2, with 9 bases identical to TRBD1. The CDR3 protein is CSASGTGLNYGYTF. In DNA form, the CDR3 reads TGCAGCGCCTCGGGGACAGGGTTAAACTATGGCTACACCTTC.